This T cell receptor beta chain was profiled in a study of T cells in Graves' hyperthyroidism and ophthalmopathy. Trimming took 3 bases from V and 5 from J, leaving 11 bases between them. The germline V gene has CDR1 MNHEY and CDR2 SMNVEV (reference sequence). CDR3 length: 13 residues. Uncontrolled infection, other autoimmune disease, pregnancy or lactation barred patients from enrollment. Amplification yielded TCR beta CDR3 regions, with RNA transcripts as the source. First-round RT-PCR targeting the TCR CDR3 was performed with the HTBI primer set. Each CDR3 protein is one row after TCRdb ran MiXCR on the multiplex PCR reads. The sample includes hundreds of thousands of distinct CDR3 sequences, 14% of them seen just once.

The V call is TRBV27, the J call TRBJ2-7; tentatively, D is TRBD2 (6 bases). The TCR sequence derives from a woman aged 18-29 years with Graves' hyperthyroidism. Sequencing input: blood. The CDR3, as DNA: TGTGCCAGCAGTTTTGGGGGGTGGGACGAGCAGTACTTC. Its protein is CASSFGGWDEQYF.